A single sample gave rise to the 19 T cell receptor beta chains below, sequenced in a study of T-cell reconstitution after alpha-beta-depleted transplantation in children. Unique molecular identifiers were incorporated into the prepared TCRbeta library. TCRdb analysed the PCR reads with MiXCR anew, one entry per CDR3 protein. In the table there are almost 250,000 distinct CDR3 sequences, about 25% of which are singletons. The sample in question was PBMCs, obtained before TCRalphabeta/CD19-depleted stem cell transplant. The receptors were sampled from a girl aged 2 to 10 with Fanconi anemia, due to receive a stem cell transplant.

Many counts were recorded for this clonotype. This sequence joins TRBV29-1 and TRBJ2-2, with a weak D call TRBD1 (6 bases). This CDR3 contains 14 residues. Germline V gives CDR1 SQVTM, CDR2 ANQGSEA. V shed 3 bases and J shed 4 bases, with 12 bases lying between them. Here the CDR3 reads CSVDKGEFTGELFF. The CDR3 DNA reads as TGCAGCGTTGATAAGGGGGAGTTCACCGGGGAGCTGTTTTTT.

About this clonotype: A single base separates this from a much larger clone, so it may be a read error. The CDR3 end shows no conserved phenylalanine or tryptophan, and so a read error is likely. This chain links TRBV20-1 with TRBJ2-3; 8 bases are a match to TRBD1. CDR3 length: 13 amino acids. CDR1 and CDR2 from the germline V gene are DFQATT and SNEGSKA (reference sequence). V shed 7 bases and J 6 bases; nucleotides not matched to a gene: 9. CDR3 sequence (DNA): TGCAGTGACAAGGGACAGGAACGCGATACGCAGTATCTT. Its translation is CSDKGQERDTQYL.

As DNA, the CDR3 is TGTGCCACCAGCAGAGTGGGCCGGGGAGAGACCCAGTACTTC. Protein product: CATSRVGRGETQYF. The V call is TRBV15, the J call TRBJ2-5, with D perhaps TRBD2 (5 bases). V was pared by 1 base and J by 4 bases, with 10 bases between. Germline-derived CDR1 and CDR2 are LNHNV and YYDKDF (reference sequence). CDR3 length equals 14 residues.

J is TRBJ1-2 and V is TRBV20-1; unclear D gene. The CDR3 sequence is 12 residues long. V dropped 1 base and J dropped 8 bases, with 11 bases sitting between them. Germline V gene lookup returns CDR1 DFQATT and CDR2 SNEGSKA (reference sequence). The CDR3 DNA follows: TGCAGTGCTAGAGGCGATGGCAGAGGCTACACCTTC. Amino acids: CSARGDGRGYTF.

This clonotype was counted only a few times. The chain's CDR3 is CSARNGLIGDNEQFF. DNA for the CDR3: TGCAGTGCTAGAAATGGACTAATCGGGGACAATGAGCAGTTCTTC. V is TRBV20-1 and J is TRBJ2-1; D is perhaps TRBD2 (6 bases). CDR3 length: 15 residues. Germline lookup yields CDR1 DFQATT and CDR2 SNEGSKA (reference sequence). V lost 2 bases and J 5 bases, leaving 16 bases between the germline ends.

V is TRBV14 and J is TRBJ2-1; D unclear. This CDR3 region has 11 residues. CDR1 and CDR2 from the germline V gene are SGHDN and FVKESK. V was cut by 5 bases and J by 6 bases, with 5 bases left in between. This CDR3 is CASSMLNEQFF. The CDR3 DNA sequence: TGTGCCAGCAGCATGCTCAATGAGCAGTTCTTC.

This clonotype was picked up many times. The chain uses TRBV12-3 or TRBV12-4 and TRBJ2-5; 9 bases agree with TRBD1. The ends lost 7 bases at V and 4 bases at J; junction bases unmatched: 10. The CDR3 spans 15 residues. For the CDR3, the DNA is TGTGCCAGCAACCGGCCGGGACAGGGCGGAGAGACCCAGTACTTC. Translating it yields CASNRPGQGGETQYF.

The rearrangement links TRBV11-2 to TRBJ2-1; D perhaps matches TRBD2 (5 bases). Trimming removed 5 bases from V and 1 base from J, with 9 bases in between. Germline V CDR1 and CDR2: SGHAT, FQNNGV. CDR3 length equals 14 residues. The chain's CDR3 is CASSPRLSYNEQFF. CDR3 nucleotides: TGTGCCAGCAGCCCCAGACTATCCTACAATGAGCAGTTCTTC. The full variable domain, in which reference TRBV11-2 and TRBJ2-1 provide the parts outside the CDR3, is EAGVAQSPRYKIIEKRQSVAFWCNPISGHATLYWYQQILGQGPKLLIQFQNNGVVDDSQLPKDRFSAERLKGVDSTLKIQPAKLEDSAVYLCASSPRLSYNEQFFGPGTRLTVL.

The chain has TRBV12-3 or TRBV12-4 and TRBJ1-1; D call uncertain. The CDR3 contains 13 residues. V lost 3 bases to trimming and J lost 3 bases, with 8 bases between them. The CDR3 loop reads CASSFIGYTEAFF. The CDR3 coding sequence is TGTGCCAGCAGTTTTATTGGGTACACTGAAGCTTTCTTT.

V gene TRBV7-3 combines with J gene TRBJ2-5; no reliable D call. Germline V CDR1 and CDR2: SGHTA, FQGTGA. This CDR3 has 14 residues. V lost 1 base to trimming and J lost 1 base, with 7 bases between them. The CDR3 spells CASSLRPLQETQYF. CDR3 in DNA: TGTGCCAGCAGCTTAAGGCCCCTCCAAGAGACCCAGTACTTC.

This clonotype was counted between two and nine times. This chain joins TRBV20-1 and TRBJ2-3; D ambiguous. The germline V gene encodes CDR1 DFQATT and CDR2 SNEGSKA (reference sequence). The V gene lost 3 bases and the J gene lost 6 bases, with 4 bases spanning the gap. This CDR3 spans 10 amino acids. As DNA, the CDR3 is TGCAGTGCTAGCTCGGATACGCAGTATTTT. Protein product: CSASSDTQYF.

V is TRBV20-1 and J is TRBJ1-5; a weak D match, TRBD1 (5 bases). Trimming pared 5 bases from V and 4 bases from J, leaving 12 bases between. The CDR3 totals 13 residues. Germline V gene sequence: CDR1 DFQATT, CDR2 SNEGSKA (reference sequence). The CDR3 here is CSAPGTANQPQHF. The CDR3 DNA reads TGCAGTGCTCCGGGGACGGCGAATCAGCCCCAGCATTTT.

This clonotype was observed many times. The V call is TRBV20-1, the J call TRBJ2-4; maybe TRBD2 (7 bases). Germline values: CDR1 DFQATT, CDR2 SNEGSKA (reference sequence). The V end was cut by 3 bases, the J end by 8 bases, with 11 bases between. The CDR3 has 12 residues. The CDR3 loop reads CSASGGADIQYF. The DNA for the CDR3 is TGCAGTGCTAGTGGGGGGGCGGACATTCAGTACTTC.

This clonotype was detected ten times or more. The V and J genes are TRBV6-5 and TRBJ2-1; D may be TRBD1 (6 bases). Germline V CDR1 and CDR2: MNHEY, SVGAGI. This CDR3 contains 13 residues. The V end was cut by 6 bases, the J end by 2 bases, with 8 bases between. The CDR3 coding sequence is TGTGCCAGCAGACAGGGTCCCTACAATGAGCAGTTCTTC. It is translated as CASRQGPYNEQFF.

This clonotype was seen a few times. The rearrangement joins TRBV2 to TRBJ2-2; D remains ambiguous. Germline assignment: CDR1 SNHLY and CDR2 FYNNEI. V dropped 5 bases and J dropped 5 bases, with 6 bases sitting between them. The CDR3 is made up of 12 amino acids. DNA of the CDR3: TGTGCCAGCAGTATGTGGACCGGGGAGCTGTTTTTT. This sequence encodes CASSMWTGELFF.

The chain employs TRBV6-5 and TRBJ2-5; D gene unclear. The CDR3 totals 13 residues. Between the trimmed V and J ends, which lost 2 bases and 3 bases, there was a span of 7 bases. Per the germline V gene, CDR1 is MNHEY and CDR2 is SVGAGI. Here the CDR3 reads CASSYDLEETQYF. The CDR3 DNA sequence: TGTGCCAGCAGTTACGACCTAGAAGAGACCCAGTACTTC.

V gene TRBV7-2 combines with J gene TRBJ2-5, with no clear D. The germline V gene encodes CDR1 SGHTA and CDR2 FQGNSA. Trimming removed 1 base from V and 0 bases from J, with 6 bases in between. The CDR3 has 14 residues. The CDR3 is CASSLGLHQETQYF. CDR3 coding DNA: TGTGCCAGCAGCTTAGGTCTACACCAAGAGACCCAGTACTTC.

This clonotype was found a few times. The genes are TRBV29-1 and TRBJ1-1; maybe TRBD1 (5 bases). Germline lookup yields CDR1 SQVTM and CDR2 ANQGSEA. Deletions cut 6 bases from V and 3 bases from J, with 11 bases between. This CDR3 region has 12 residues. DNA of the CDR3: TGCAGCGTCGCTAGAGGGGACACTGAAGCTTTCTTT. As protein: CSVARGDTEAFF. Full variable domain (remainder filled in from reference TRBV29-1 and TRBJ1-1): SAVISQKPSRDICQRGTSLTIQCQVDSQVTMMFWYRQQPGQSLTLIATANQGSEATYESGFVIDKFPISRPNLTFSTLTVSNMSPEDSSIYLCSVARGDTEAFFGQGTRLTVV.

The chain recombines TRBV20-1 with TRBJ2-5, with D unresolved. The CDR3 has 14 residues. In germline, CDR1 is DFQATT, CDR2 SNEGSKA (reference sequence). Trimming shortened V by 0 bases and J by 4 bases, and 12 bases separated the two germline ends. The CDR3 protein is CSARDLLGLETQYF. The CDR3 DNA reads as TGCAGTGCTAGAGATCTGTTGGGATTAGAGACCCAGTACTTC.